This T cell receptor beta chain appears in the sequencing data of a study of T cell repertoires in cytomegalovirus infection (dated by TCRdb to 2018 to 2020). For the study in its entirety: Alongside well-studied HLA-B-restricted epitopes, the peptide stimulations were aimed at recently identified HLA-C-restricted CMV epitopes, whose presentation resists viral immunomodulation. Donor HLA type was relevant to the analysis, as public TCR beta signatures indicated carriage of CMV infection together with the matching HLA type. What the research found in general, with its limitations: The ex vivo response was dominated by HLA-C-restricted CMV-specific TCR beta clonotypes, which also provided the single most frequent clonotype in two of eight donors. Cumulative frequency of public TCR beta family members discriminated carriers of CMV infection plus the relevant HLA type in this cohort and an independent roughly 330-donor cohort.

Cut back by 2 bases and 6 bases, the V and J ends lie 16 bases apart. Reading the germline V gene (reference sequence) gives CDR1 LNHDA and CDR2 SQIVND. Measured from the cysteine to the phenylalanine, the CDR3 is 15 residues long. Only CDR3 DNA is held: 45 bases, read in frame from base 1. The treatment or condition tag for this specimen amounts to: in vitro stimulation with specific CMV peptide epitopes to enrich CMV-specific T cells. The reads were generated on an Illumina HiSeq 1500. The raw public data were reprocessed by TCRdb itself: fastp quality trimming at Q25, MiXCR clonotype calling, in-frame beta chains only. Every CDR3 protein is listed once, alongside the most common genes and DNA of its rows. The sample yields approximately 81,000 distinct CDR3 sequences; 20% to 30% were counted once. The ten most abundant clones make up around 50% of the sample. With respect to this clonotype: It lacks a known antigen. No per-base quality is available; no much larger clone lies one base away.

Here the sequenced sample was CD8+ T cells from cultured PBMCs, taken from culture after CMV antigen stimulation. The clonotype comes from a human donor in good health (CMV status not recorded). Some clones in this sample may be carry-over from other donors' samples. The chain was built from TRBV19 and TRBJ1-2; too little of a D gene remains to name it. The sequence in DNA is TGTGCCAGTAGTATAACGAGGAGGGCCCAGAATGGCTACACCTTC. Its coded protein is CASSITRRAQNGYTF.